These 14 T cell receptor beta chains share one sample of origin, sequenced in a study of T cell repertoires in cytomegalovirus infection. TCRdb recomputed calls from the reads with MiXCR, one row per CDR3 protein. The data contain some 270,000 distinct CDR3 sequences, under 25% of them singletons. No antigen has been identified for these receptors. This specimen consisted of cultured PBMCs, obtained from culture after CMV antigen stimulation. Receptors were obtained from a human donor in good health (CMV status not recorded). Some clones in this sample may be carry-over from other donors' samples.

This clonotype showed up many times. This sequence joins TRBV7-2 and TRBJ2-5, with TRBD1 matching 8 bases. CDR3 length: 13 amino acids. V shed 1 base, J shed 13 bases, and the junction held 8 bases outside the gene matches. Looked up from germline, CDR1 is SGHTA and CDR2 is FQGNSA. In DNA form, the CDR3 reads TGTGCCAGCAGCTTAGATCGGACAGGGAAGGGGTACTTC. Protein product: CASSLDRTGKGYF.

This clonotype was counted at least ten times. The chain links TRBV7-2 to TRBJ2-5; 9 bases fit TRBD1. Germline CDR1 reads SGHTA; CDR2 reads FQGNSA. The CDR3 runs 15 residues. V was pared by 5 bases and J by 4 bases, with 8 bases of the junction left unmatched. CDR3 nucleotides: TGTGCCAGCAGCGTACCCGACAGGGGGTCAGAGACCCAGTACTTC. Amino acids: CASSVPDRGSETQYF.

This chain joins TRBV23-1 and TRBJ2-5, with D tentatively TRBD1 (6 bases). TRBV23-1 belongs to the ORF category, with a function that is uncertain. The CDR3 is made up of 13 amino acids. The V and J ends lost 8 bases and 5 bases respectively, with 15 bases between them. In nucleotides, the CDR3 is TGCGCCAGCTCACCCGGGACATTGGAGACCCAGTACTTC. It is translated as CASSPGTLETQYF.

This chain connects TRBV20-1 to TRBJ2-3; TRBD2 might be the D (6 bases). V was cut by 3 bases and J by 4 bases, with 17 bases left in between. The CDR3 consists of 15 residues. Germline V lookup: CDR1 DFQATT, CDR2 SNEGSKA (reference sequence). Here the CDR3 DNA reads TGCAGTGCTAGGGGCGGGAACACATTCTCAGATACGCAGTATTTT. It encodes CSARGGNTFSDTQYF.

There are many counts of this clonotype. The rearrangement uses TRBV7-3 and TRBJ2-1, with a tentative D call TRBD1 (6 bases). CDR1 and CDR2 from the germline V gene are SGHTA and FQGTGA. The CDR3 runs 14 residues. V gave up 5 bases and J gave up 1 base, with 9 bases separating them. CDR3 bases: TGTGCCAGCAGCCCACAGGGTTCCTACAATGAGCAGTTCTTC. Protein sequence: CASSPQGSYNEQFF.

V gene TRBV6-2 or TRBV6-3 combines with J gene TRBJ2-1; 9 nucleotides line up with TRBD2. Germline CDR1 MNHEY, CDR2 SVGEGT. The J segment lost 6 bases and the V segment lost 2 bases, leaving 17 bases of the junction unmatched. The CDR3 extends over 19 amino acids. The CDR3 spells CASSYIPRDSGRWGNEQFF. CDR3 nucleotides: TGTGCCAGCAGTTACATCCCTCGGGATAGCGGGAGATGGGGCAATGAGCAGTTCTTC.

This clonotype has ten or more counts. The J gene is TRBJ2-1, the V gene TRBV7-9, with 10 bases aligning to TRBD2. CDR1 is SEHNR, CDR2 FQNEAQ, per germline (reference sequence). Trimming at V came to 4 bases and at J to 7 bases, leaving 7 bases not matched to a gene. The CDR3 is 15 residues long. This CDR3 is CASSSPGTSANEQFF. For the CDR3, the DNA is TGTGCCAGCAGCTCGCCCGGGACTAGCGCGAATGAGCAGTTCTTC.

This clonotype was counted between two and nine times. The chain is built from TRBV11-2 and TRBJ1-1; D possibly corresponds to TRBD1 (5 bases). The CDR3 has 14 residues. V shed 4 bases and J shed 6 bases, with 15 bases lying between them. Germline CDR1 and CDR2: SGHAT and FQNNGV. The chain's CDR3 is CASSSPNRGPEAFF. The CDR3 DNA reads as TGTGCCAGCAGCTCCCCCAATCGGGGACCTGAAGCTTTCTTT.

The rearrangement uses TRBV7-2 and TRBJ1-2, with 10 positions matching TRBD1. V lost 0 bases, J lost 8 bases, and 3 bases stayed unmatched. Germline V CDR1 and CDR2: SGHTA, FQGNSA. The CDR3 extends over 14 amino acids. For the CDR3, the DNA is TGTGCCAGCAGCTTAGCAGGGACAGGGGTCGGCTACACCTTC. Translation gives CASSLAGTGVGYTF. Drawing the rest from reference TRBV7-2 and TRBJ1-2, the complete variable domain is GAGVSQSPSNKVTEKGKDVELRCDPISGHTALYWYRQSLGQGLEFLIYFQGNSAPDKSGLPSDRFSAERTGGSVSTLTIQRTQQEDSAVYLCASSLAGTGVGYTFGSGTRLTVV.

The genes are TRBV29-1 and TRBJ2-1; D may be TRBD1 (6 bases). Germline values: CDR1 SQVTM, CDR2 ANQGSEA. With 3 bases removed from V and 3 bases from J, the gap between germline ends came to 18 bases. The CDR3 is 16 residues long. For the CDR3, the DNA is TGCAGCGTTGACCAACAGGGAGCCGGGTTCTACAATGAGCAGTTCTTC. Translated: CSVDQQGAGFYNEQFF.

The rearrangement uses TRBV18 and TRBJ2-1; TRBD2 aligns across 7 bases. Germline CDR1 is KGHSH and CDR2 is LQKENI. The CDR3 is made up of 15 amino acids. V lost 3 bases, J lost 5 bases, and 7 bases stayed unmatched. CDR3 residues: CASSPDWGGDNEQFF. CDR3 coding DNA: TGTGCCAGCTCACCGGACTGGGGGGGTGACAATGAGCAGTTCTTC.

This clonotype has at least ten counts. V and J are TRBV19 and TRBJ2-2; TRBD2 matches 7 bases. V shed 2 bases and J 5 bases; nucleotides not matched to a gene: 8. The germline V gene encodes CDR1 LNHDA and CDR2 SQIVND (reference sequence). The CDR3 has 16 amino acids. For the CDR3, the DNA is TGTGCCAGTAGTATAAAGGGCGGGAGCGGTACCGGGGAGCTGTTTTTT. The encoded protein is CASSIKGGSGTGELFF. The full variable domain, rest sourced from reference TRBV19 and TRBJ2-2, is DGGITQSPKYLFRKEGQNVTLSCEQNLNHDAMYWYRQDPGQGLRLIYYSQIVNDFQKGDIAEGYSVSREKKESFPLTVTSAQKNPTAFYLCASSIKGGSGTGELFFGEGSRLTVL.

Concerning this clonotype itself: A read error may account for a junction end that differs from germline. The chain recombines TRBV2 with TRBJ1-2; tentative D call: TRBD1 (5 bases). From germline, CDR1 is SNHLY and CDR2 FYNNEI. The CDR3 is 13 residues long. This chain's CDR3 is CASREGQGEGYTF. The CDR3 nucleotides read TGTGCCAGCAGGGAAGGCCAAGGGGAGGGCTACACCTTC.

This clonotype appeared a few times. The rearrangement joins TRBV7-2 to TRBJ2-1; the D is unclear. The V end lost 0 bases, the J end lost 9 bases, and 12 bases lay between the germline ends. This CDR3 has 14 residues. The germline CDR1 and CDR2 sequences are SGHTA and FQGNSA. DNA of the CDR3: TGTGCCAGCAGCTTAGCGGATGGCAAGGCTGAGCAGTTCTTC. Translated, it gives CASSLADGKAEQFF.